The present T cell receptor (beta chain) was sequenced within a study of cytomegalovirus exposure and HLA in healthy donors. The study's findings and limits: According to a later analysis, most TCR beta chains associated with CMV appeared HLA-restricted. In a later analysis, DRB1 alleles had the most associated TCRs; HLA-C alleles the fewest. HLA allele associations emerged for 17,000 or so TCR beta sequences in a later analysis, at 0.05 false discovery rate.

PCR primers comprised 60 Vbeta and 13 Jbeta primers. Clones were sequenced by immunoSEQ multiplex PCR, and TCRdb holds only the in-frame ones, with some missing. The sample has under 85,000 clones; 76% are singletons. A note on this clone: Its target is unknown.

The sequence was obtained from a man younger than 35 in good health and CMV-seronegative. Sequencing used PBMCs.

CDR3 region: CASSKDPGRVEAFF. The CDR3 bases are TGTGCCAGCAGCAAAGATCCAGGCAGGGTTGAAGCTTTCTTT. The chain employs TRBV21-1 and TRBJ1-1; the tabulated D call, TRBD1, remains unverified against the DNA. TRBV21-1 is designated a pseudogene. The CDR3 is 14 residues long.